Described below is a single TCR beta chain sequence and its context. These data belong to a study of cytomegalovirus exposure and HLA in healthy donors. On the study more broadly: There were some 410 genotyped donors. Of these, about 86% fell in the genetic ancestry cluster associated with self-reported Caucasian donors.

This CDR3 comprises 14 residues. CDR1 SGHRS and CDR2 YFSETQ come from the germline V gene. V was clipped by 0 bases and J by 3 bases; unmatched bases: 1. The PCR had 60 Vbeta and 13 Jbeta primers. Sequencing used immunoSEQ multiplex PCR; TCRdb keeps in-frame clones, though not all of them. The table has under 200,000 clones, approximately 81% seen once. Sequencing was carried out using PBMCs. The sequence was obtained from a boy younger than 10 in good health and CMV-seronegative. The genes are TRBV5-1 and TRBJ2-7, with 9 bases identical to TRBD1. The CDR3, as DNA: TGCGCCAGCAGCTTGGGGGACAGGGTCTACGAGCAGTACTTC. Amino acids: CASSLGDRVYEQYF.